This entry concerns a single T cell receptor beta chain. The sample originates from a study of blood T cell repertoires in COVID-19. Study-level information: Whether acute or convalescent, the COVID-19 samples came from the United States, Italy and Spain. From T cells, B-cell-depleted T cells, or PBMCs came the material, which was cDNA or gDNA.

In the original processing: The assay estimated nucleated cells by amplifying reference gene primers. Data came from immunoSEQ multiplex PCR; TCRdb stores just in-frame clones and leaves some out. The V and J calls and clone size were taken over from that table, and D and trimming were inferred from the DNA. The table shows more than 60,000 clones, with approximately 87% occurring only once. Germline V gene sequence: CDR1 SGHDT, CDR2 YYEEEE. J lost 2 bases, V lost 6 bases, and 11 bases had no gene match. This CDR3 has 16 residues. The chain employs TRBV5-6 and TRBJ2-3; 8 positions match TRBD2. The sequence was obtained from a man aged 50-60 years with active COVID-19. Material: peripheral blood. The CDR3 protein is CASTTSGRPNTDTQYF. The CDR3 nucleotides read TGTGCCAGCACTACAAGCGGGAGACCAAACACAGATACGCAGTATTTT.